Listed below are T cell receptor beta chains from one sample, sequenced in a study of cytomegalovirus exposure and HLA in healthy donors. Repertoires were generated with immunoSEQ multiplex PCR, while TCRdb's copy carries only in-frame clones and drops some. The sample has about 180,000 clones, around three quarters seen once. The sequenced sample consisted of PBMCs. The source is a woman aged 25 to 39 in good health and CMV-seronegative. Each CDR3 is given with its conserved first and last residue. D genes are given only for firm matches. A clone size is listed for some rows: how often the clone was seen (once, few, many), or a class if it is expanded.

v_call: TRBV7-9; j_call: TRBJ2-7; d_call: TRBD1; clone_size: NA; cdr3_aa: CASSSGTGDNEQYF; cdr3_nt: TGTGCCAGCAGCTCCGGGACAGGGGACAACGAGCAGTACTTC
v_call: TRBV29-1; j_call: TRBJ2-5; d_call: NA; clone_size: NA; cdr3_aa: CSVVLRTGLWGAQYF; cdr3_nt: TGCAGCGTTGTATTACGGACCGGGTTGTGGGGGGCCCAGTACTTC
v_call: TRBV25-1; j_call: TRBJ2-2; d_call: NA; clone_size: NA; cdr3_aa: CASRAARSTGELFF; cdr3_nt: TGTGCCAGCAGAGCGGCCCGTTCAACCGGGGAGCTGTTTTTT
v_call: TRBV9; j_call: TRBJ1-3; d_call: NA; clone_size: NA; cdr3_aa: CASSSRQGNTIYF; cdr3_nt: TGTGCCAGCAGCTCGAGACAGGGAAACACCATATATTTT
v_call: TRBV25-1; j_call: TRBJ1-3; d_call: NA; clone_size: once; cdr3_aa: CASSGSVSGNTIYF; cdr3_nt: TGTGCCAGCAGTGGATCAGTCTCTGGAAACACCATATATTTT
v_call: TRBV5-5; j_call: TRBJ1-1; d_call: NA; clone_size: NA; cdr3_aa: CASSLNRNTEAFF; cdr3_nt: TGTGCCAGCAGCTTGAACAGAAACACTGAAGCTTTCTTT
v_call: TRBV5-1; j_call: TRBJ2-7; d_call: NA; clone_size: NA; cdr3_aa: CASSLAGTYEQYF; cdr3_nt: TGCGCCAGCAGCTTGGCGGGAACCTACGAGCAGTACTTC
v_call: TRBV18; j_call: TRBJ2-7; d_call: NA; clone_size: NA; cdr3_aa: CASSLRRGRIYEQYF; cdr3_nt: TGTGCCAGCTCCCTGCGGAGGGGGCGAATATACGAGCAGTACTTC
v_call: TRBV7-4; j_call: TRBJ2-7; d_call: TRBD1; clone_size: NA; cdr3_aa: CASSCRDRAYEQYF; cdr3_nt: TGTGCCAGCAGCTGCCGGGACAGGGCCTACGAGCAGTACTTC
v_call: TRBV7-9; j_call: TRBJ2-2; d_call: TRBD1; clone_size: NA; cdr3_aa: CASSLAGQGAFRYTGELFF; cdr3_nt: TGTGCCAGCAGTCTGGCGGGACAGGGGGCTTTTCGGTACACCGGGGAGCTGTTTTTT
v_call: TRBV4-2; j_call: TRBJ2-7; d_call: NA; clone_size: NA; cdr3_aa: CASSQDPLSRYEQYF; cdr3_nt: TGTGCCAGCAGCCAAGACCCTCTTAGCCGATACGAGCAGTACTTC
v_call: TRBV30; j_call: TRBJ2-3; d_call: NA; clone_size: NA; cdr3_aa: CAWIGDFTDTQYF; cdr3_nt: TGTGCCTGGATCGGGGACTTCACAGATACGCAGTATTTT
v_call: TRBV7-6; j_call: TRBJ2-7; d_call: NA; clone_size: NA; cdr3_aa: CASSPRVSDSYEQYF; cdr3_nt: TGTGCCAGCAGCCCCAGGGTATCGGACTCCTACGAGCAGTACTTC
v_call: TRBV4-2; j_call: TRBJ2-1; d_call: NA; clone_size: NA; cdr3_aa: CASSQEGLEDNEQFF; cdr3_nt: TGTGCCAGCAGCCAAGAAGGCCTAGAGGACAATGAGCAGTTCTTC
v_call: TRBV6-5; j_call: TRBJ1-2; d_call: TRBD1; clone_size: NA; cdr3_aa: CASSTLTGRSYGYTF; cdr3_nt: TGTGCCAGCAGCACTCTGACAGGGAGATCCTATGGCTACACCTTC
v_call: TRBV5-6; j_call: TRBJ2-5; d_call: NA; clone_size: NA; cdr3_aa: CASRGWDFEGETQYF; cdr3_nt: TGTGCCAGCAGGGGGTGGGACTTCGAGGGGGAGACCCAGTACTTC
v_call: TRBV7-6; j_call: TRBJ1-5; d_call: NA; clone_size: NA; cdr3_aa: CASSVLGGNQPQHF; cdr3_nt: TGTGCCAGCAGCGTTTTGGGGGGAAATCAGCCCCAGCATTTT
v_call: TRBV4-2; j_call: TRBJ1-2; d_call: NA; clone_size: NA; cdr3_aa: CASREQGYYGYTF; cdr3_nt: TGTGCCAGCAGAGAGCAGGGATATTATGGCTACACCTTC
v_call: TRBV5-1; j_call: TRBJ2-7; d_call: TRBD1; clone_size: NA; cdr3_aa: CASTPRQGSSYEQYF; cdr3_nt: TGCGCCAGCACCCCTAGACAGGGGAGCTCCTACGAGCAGTACTTC
v_call: TRBV4-3; j_call: TRBJ2-7; d_call: NA; clone_size: NA; cdr3_aa: CASSQELQGVGSYEQYF; cdr3_nt: TGCGCCAGCAGCCAGGAATTACAGGGCGTTGGGTCCTACGAGCAGTACTTC
v_call: TRBV5-6; j_call: TRBJ1-2; d_call: TRBD1; clone_size: NA; cdr3_aa: CASTLLDRGTNYGYTF; cdr3_nt: TGTGCCAGCACCCTCCTCGACAGGGGGACTAACTATGGCTACACCTTC
v_call: TRBV5-1; j_call: TRBJ1-1; d_call: NA; clone_size: NA; cdr3_aa: CASSAGVHRNTEAFF; cdr3_nt: TGCGCCAGCAGCGCCGGAGTACATAGGAACACTGAAGCTTTCTTT
v_call: TRBV10-3; j_call: TRBJ2-5; d_call: TRBD1; clone_size: once; cdr3_aa: CAISEGRRGRYIQETQYF; cdr3_nt: TGTGCCATCAGTGAGGGGAGAAGGGGGCGCTACATTCAAGAGACCCAGTACTTC
v_call: TRBV5-6; j_call: TRBJ2-3; d_call: NA; clone_size: NA; cdr3_aa: CAREGGGATDTQYF; cdr3_nt: TGTGCCAGGGAAGGGGGTGGGGCCACAGATACGCAGTATTTT
v_call: TRBV10-3; j_call: TRBJ2-1; d_call: NA; clone_size: NA; cdr3_aa: CAISASGEGNNEQFF; cdr3_nt: TGTGCCATCAGTGCCTCAGGGGAGGGCAACAATGAGCAGTTCTTC
v_call: TRBV29-1; j_call: TRBJ2-7; d_call: TRBD1; clone_size: NA; cdr3_aa: CSFRQGNEQYF; cdr3_nt: TGCAGCTTCCGACAGGGGAACGAGCAGTACTTC
v_call: TRBV7-9; j_call: TRBJ2-2; d_call: NA; clone_size: NA; cdr3_aa: CASSLKGLGELFF; cdr3_nt: TGTGCCAGCAGCTTAAAGGGACTCGGGGAGCTGTTTTTT
v_call: TRBV6-4; j_call: TRBJ2-5; d_call: NA; clone_size: few; cdr3_aa: CASSVHETQYF; cdr3_nt: TGTGCCAGCAGTGTACATGAGACCCAGTACTTC
v_call: TRBV4-3; j_call: TRBJ2-7; d_call: NA; clone_size: NA; cdr3_aa: CASSQEARGRDYEQYF; cdr3_nt: TGCGCCAGCAGCCAAGAAGCGAGAGGTAGAGACTACGAGCAGTACTTC
v_call: TRBV5-1; j_call: TRBJ1-1; d_call: TRBD1; clone_size: NA; cdr3_aa: CASSFKTGGVSGNTEAFF; cdr3_nt: TGCGCCAGCAGCTTTAAGACAGGGGGCGTTTCCGGGAACACTGAAGCTTTCTTT
v_call: TRBV30; j_call: TRBJ1-5; d_call: TRBD1; clone_size: NA; cdr3_aa: CAWGRADGTGVISNQPQHF; cdr3_nt: TGTGCCTGGGGTCGTGCAGACGGGACAGGGGTTATTAGCAATCAGCCCCAGCATTTT
v_call: TRBV7-9; j_call: TRBJ2-2; d_call: NA; clone_size: NA; cdr3_aa: CASSSRSRGGELFF; cdr3_nt: TGTGCCAGCAGCTCAAGATCTCGGGGCGGGGAGCTGTTTTTT
v_call: TRBV5-6; j_call: TRBJ1-6; d_call: TRBD1; clone_size: NA; cdr3_aa: CASRDRVRGTLHF; cdr3_nt: TGTGCCAGCCGGGACAGGGTCAGAGGCACCCTCCACTTT
v_call: TRBV19; j_call: TRBJ1-4; d_call: NA; clone_size: NA; cdr3_aa: CASSSVGATNEKLFF; cdr3_nt: TGTGCCAGTAGTAGCGTTGGAGCAACTAATGAAAAACTGTTTTTT
v_call: TRBV30; j_call: TRBJ1-3; d_call: TRBD1; clone_size: NA; cdr3_aa: CAYGQGLESGNTIYF; cdr3_nt: TGTGCCTACGGACAGGGTCTTGAATCTGGAAACACCATATATTTT
v_call: TRBV5-1; j_call: TRBJ2-7; d_call: TRBD1; clone_size: NA; cdr3_aa: CASSLGGRSYEQYF; cdr3_nt: TGCGCCAGCAGCTTAGGGGGCCGGTCCTACGAGCAGTACTTC
v_call: TRBV2; j_call: TRBJ2-3; d_call: NA; clone_size: once; cdr3_aa: CASSDSFSTDTQYF; cdr3_nt: TGTGCCAGCAGTGACAGTTTTTCCACAGATACGCAGTATTTT
v_call: TRBV28; j_call: TRBJ1-1; d_call: NA; clone_size: few; cdr3_aa: CASRLTQGIANTEAFF; cdr3_nt: TGTGCCAGCAGATTAACACAGGGAATTGCGAACACTGAAGCTTTCTTT
v_call: TRBV11-2; j_call: TRBJ1-1; d_call: NA; clone_size: NA; cdr3_aa: CASSLDRGLEAFF; cdr3_nt: TGTGCCAGCAGCTTAGATCGAGGGCTTGAAGCTTTCTTT
v_call: TRBV18; j_call: TRBJ2-2; d_call: TRBD1; clone_size: NA; cdr3_aa: CASSHPQGITSGELFF; cdr3_nt: TGTGCCAGCTCACACCCACAGGGGATCACGTCCGGGGAGCTGTTTTTT
v_call: TRBV11-2; j_call: TRBJ2-1; d_call: TRBD1; clone_size: NA; cdr3_aa: CASRDRGGFNEQFF; cdr3_nt: TGTGCCAGCAGGGACAGGGGGGGTTTCAATGAGCAGTTCTTC
v_call: TRBV5-5; j_call: TRBJ2-1; d_call: NA; clone_size: NA; cdr3_aa: CASSPRPSGSSYNEQFF; cdr3_nt: TGTGCCAGCAGCCCGCGGCCTTCGGGGAGCTCCTACAATGAGCAGTTCTTC
v_call: TRBV30; j_call: TRBJ1-2; d_call: NA; clone_size: few; cdr3_aa: CAWSPGWNYGYTF; cdr3_nt: TGTGCCTGGAGTCCAGGGTGGAACTATGGCTACACCTTC
v_call: TRBV7-9; j_call: TRBJ2-5; d_call: TRBD1; clone_size: NA; cdr3_aa: CASSLDVGQGARETQYF; cdr3_nt: TGTGCCAGCAGCTTAGACGTTGGGCAGGGGGCAAGGGAGACCCAGTACTTC
v_call: TRBV5-1; j_call: TRBJ1-1; d_call: NA; clone_size: NA; cdr3_aa: CASSFTSTEAFF; cdr3_nt: TGCGCCAGCAGCTTCACATCCACTGAAGCTTTCTTT
v_call: TRBV7-3; j_call: TRBJ2-7; d_call: NA; clone_size: few; cdr3_aa: CASSSSPGYEQYF; cdr3_nt: TGTGCCAGCAGCTCCTCCCCGGGATACGAGCAGTACTTC
v_call: TRBV18; j_call: TRBJ1-2; d_call: NA; clone_size: NA; cdr3_aa: CASSPPGHRKGNYGYTF; cdr3_nt: TGTGCCAGCTCACCACCGGGACACAGAAAAGGGAACTATGGCTACACCTTC
v_call: TRBV4-2; j_call: TRBJ1-5; d_call: TRBD1; clone_size: NA; cdr3_aa: CASSQEGQGGQPQHF; cdr3_nt: TGTGCCAGCAGCCAAGAGGGACAGGGAGGGCAGCCCCAGCATTTT
v_call: TRBV7-9; j_call: TRBJ2-7; d_call: NA; clone_size: NA; cdr3_aa: CASSFQSGASYEQYF; cdr3_nt: TGTGCCAGCAGCTTTCAATCAGGGGCTTCCTACGAGCAGTACTTC
v_call: TRBV16; j_call: TRBJ2-3; d_call: TRBD1; clone_size: once; cdr3_aa: CASSHNDRVTDTQYF; cdr3_nt: TGTGCCAGCAGCCATAATGACAGGGTTACAGATACGCAGTATTTT
v_call: TRBV28; j_call: TRBJ1-2; d_call: TRBD1; clone_size: few; cdr3_aa: CASSWTGEYGYTF; cdr3_nt: TGTGCCAGCAGTTGGACAGGGGAGTATGGCTACACCTTC
v_call: TRBV7-2; j_call: TRBJ2-2; d_call: TRBD2; clone_size: once; cdr3_aa: CASSLGGLPPGTGELFF; cdr3_nt: TGTGCCAGCAGCTTGGGGGGACTACCGCCCGGAACCGGGGAGCTGTTTTTT
v_call: TRBV9; j_call: TRBJ2-3; d_call: NA; clone_size: NA; cdr3_aa: CASSVAPGASTDTQYF; cdr3_nt: TGTGCCAGCAGCGTAGCACCAGGGGCTAGCACAGATACGCAGTATTTT
v_call: TRBV5-6; j_call: TRBJ1-2; d_call: NA; clone_size: NA; cdr3_aa: CASSLGAGGPEALYGYTF; cdr3_nt: TGTGCCAGCAGCTTGGGGGCAGGAGGTCCCGAGGCCCTCTATGGCTACACCTTC
v_call: TRBV27; j_call: TRBJ2-7; d_call: TRBD2; clone_size: NA; cdr3_aa: CASSQGLAGARFYEQYF; cdr3_nt: TGTGCCAGCAGTCAGGGACTAGCGGGGGCCCGTTTCTACGAGCAGTACTTC
v_call: TRBV6-5; j_call: TRBJ2-2; d_call: NA; clone_size: NA; cdr3_aa: CASSYSTGLTGELFF; cdr3_nt: TGTGCCAGCAGTTACTCGACAGGCTTAACCGGGGAGCTGTTTTTT
v_call: TRBV4-2; j_call: TRBJ1-2; d_call: TRBD1; clone_size: NA; cdr3_aa: CASSQNNLGQGVGGYTF; cdr3_nt: TGTGCCAGCAGCCAAAATAATTTGGGGCAGGGGGTAGGTGGCTACACCTTC
v_call: TRBV30; j_call: TRBJ2-7; d_call: NA; clone_size: NA; cdr3_aa: CAAGGGVDEQYF; cdr3_nt: TGTGCCGCCGGTGGTGGAGTTGACGAGCAGTACTTC
v_call: TRBV6-8; j_call: TRBJ2-2; d_call: TRBD2; clone_size: NA; cdr3_aa: CASSSGGVNTGELFF; cdr3_nt: TGTGCCAGCTCTAGCGGGGGAGTGAACACCGGGGAGCTGTTTTTT
v_call: TRBV9; j_call: TRBJ2-1; d_call: TRBD2; clone_size: NA; cdr3_aa: CASRGAGDYNEQFF; cdr3_nt: TGTGCCAGCAGGGGAGCGGGGGATTACAATGAGCAGTTCTTC